The next 28 T cell receptor beta chains were all read from a single sample in a study of shared clonotypes between healthy human individuals. Terminally differentiated effector memory CD45RA+ cells were excluded by CCR7 positive selection of CD45RO-negative cells. The repertoire was sequenced with immunoSEQ multiplex PCR; TCRdb's copy has only in-frame clones and lacks some. Of approximately 2,200,000 clones in the sample, 85% to 95% were seen once. The sequencing input was naive CD8+ T cells from PBMCs. Receptors were obtained from a young man in good health. Some clones in this sample may be carry-over from other donors' samples.

CDR3 DNA: TGTGCCAGCAGCCTAAACCGGATGGGGGCCATAGAGACCCAGTACTTC. This codes for CASSLNRMGAIETQYF. V is TRBV11-2 and J is TRBJ2-5, with D maybe TRBD1 (6 bases). This CDR3 comprises 16 residues. The germline V gene has CDR1 SGHAT and CDR2 FQNNGV. V was trimmed by 5 bases and J by 4 bases, leaving 20 bases between them.

Notes on this clone: Other DNA sequences from this sample encode an identical CDR3 as well. The rearrangement uses TRBV6-5 and TRBJ2-7; 7 bases agree with TRBD1. CDR3 length: 15 residues. The V gene's germline CDR1 is MNHEY and CDR2 SVGAGI. V shed 0 bases and J 4 bases; nucleotides not matched to a gene: 6. The CDR3, as DNA: TGTGCCAGCAGTTACTCTAGGACAGGTCTATACGAGCAGTACTTC. Residues: CASSYSRTGLYEQYF.

The chain uses TRBV27 and TRBJ1-3; maybe TRBD1 (6 bases). Germline CDR1 reads MNHEY; CDR2 reads SMNVEV (reference sequence). CDR3 size: 16 residues. Trimming left V 8 bases short and J 3 bases short, with 20 bases between. CDR3 loop: CASGNPHREGGNTIYF. The CDR3 DNA is TGTGCCAGCGGAAACCCACACAGGGAGGGTGGAAACACCATATATTTT.

CDR3 sequence reads: CASSLGSGTNSYEQYF. The CDR3 bases are TGTGCCAGCAGCTTGGGGAGTGGGACTAACTCCTACGAGCAGTACTTC. V and J are TRBV5-8 and TRBJ2-7, with TRBD2 identical over 7 bases. Germline CDR1 SGHTS, CDR2 YDEGEE. Trimming at V came to 0 bases and at J to 0 bases, leaving 6 bases not matched to a gene. The CDR3 has 16 residues.

J is TRBJ1-1 and V is TRBV5-1; the D gene is possibly TRBD1 (6 bases). The CDR3 loop spans 12 amino acids. In germline, CDR1 is SGHRS, CDR2 YFSETQ. The germline V and J ends were trimmed by 2 bases and 11 bases, with 13 bases remaining between them. For the CDR3, the DNA is TGCGCCAGCAGCTTTAACAGGGATTCGGCTTTCTTT. Its protein is CASSFNRDSAFF.

The V call is TRBV7-8, the J call TRBJ1-1; D unresolved. Trimming pared 0 bases from V and 1 base from J, leaving 9 bases between. The CDR3 consists of 15 residues. Per the germline V gene, CDR1 is SGHVS and CDR2 is FQNEAQ. DNA of the CDR3: TGTGCCAGCAGCTTAGCGGCAGCCGCGAACACTGAAGCTTTCTTT. Translation gives CASSLAAAANTEAFF.

V is TRBV4-1 and J is TRBJ2-1, with a tentative D call TRBD1 (6 bases). The germline V gene has CDR1 MGHRA and CDR2 YSYEKL. Deletions cut 0 bases from V and 2 bases from J, with 11 bases between. The CDR3 extends over 16 amino acids. The CDR3 protein is CASSQDQRTAYNEQFF. CDR3 coding DNA: TGCGCCAGCAGCCAAGATCAGAGGACAGCCTACAATGAGCAGTTCTTC.

The gene calls are TRBV7-6 and TRBJ2-3; 9 bases fit TRBD2. After removal of 5 bases from V and 1 base from J, the junction contained 13 bases not matched to a gene. From germline, CDR1 is SGHVS and CDR2 FNYEAQ. The CDR3 consists of 18 residues. The CDR3 DNA reads TGTGCCAGCAGCACTGAGCGAGATAGCGGGAGACGCACAGATACGCAGTATTTT. It specifies CASSTERDSGRRTDTQYF.

This clone appeared once. The chain recombines TRBV28 with TRBJ1-1; TRBD1 is a possible D gene (6 bases). The CDR3 length is 14 residues. V lost 8 bases and J 0 bases, leaving 13 bases between the germline ends. The germline V gene encodes CDR1 MDHEN and CDR2 SYDVKM. The CDR3 here is CASEAGTLNTEAFF. For the CDR3, the DNA is TGTGCCAGCGAGGCCGGGACACTGAACACTGAAGCTTTCTTT.

The table lists this clone with a count of one. The chain is built from TRBV4-1 and TRBJ2-1; perhaps TRBD2 as D (6 bases). V shed 1 base and J shed 4 bases, with 14 bases lying between them. There are 16 residues in the CDR3. Germline V lookup: CDR1 MGHRA, CDR2 YSYEKL. CDR3 in amino acids: CASSQVEGLRYNEQFF. In nucleotides, the CDR3 is TGCGCCAGCAGCCAAGTGGAGGGACTCAGATACAATGAGCAGTTCTTC.

CDR3 bases: TGTGCCAGCAGCTCGACTCGCGGGTTGGGGTATACGCAGTATTTT. Protein: CASSSTRGLGYTQYF. This sequence joins TRBV7-2 and TRBJ2-3; tentative D call: TRBD2 (5 bases). V was clipped by 4 bases and J by 7 bases, with 18 bases between them. The CDR3 consists of 15 residues. Per the germline V gene, CDR1 is SGHTA and CDR2 is FQGNSA.

This chain connects TRBV30 to TRBJ1-2; 8 nucleotides match TRBD1. This CDR3 has 15 amino acids. J gave up 4 bases and V 4 bases, and 11 bases lay outside the gene matches. Germline CDR1 reads GTSNPN; CDR2 reads SVGIG (reference sequence). In DNA, the CDR3 is TGTGCCTGGATTTCGCCCCAGGGGGCTGGCTATGGCTACACCTTC. This codes for CAWISPQGAGYGYTF.

The genes are TRBV14 and TRBJ1-2, with D maybe TRBD1 (6 bases). This CDR3 spans 14 amino acids. The ends were cut back, 1 base at V and 6 bases at J, with 12 bases in the middle. Germline V lookup: CDR1 SGHDN, CDR2 FVKESK. The CDR3: CASSQARGANGYTF. The CDR3 DNA reads as TGTGCCAGCAGCCAAGCCCGGGGGGCAAATGGCTACACCTTC. Supplemented by reference TRBV14 and TRBJ1-2, the full variable domain reads EAGVTQFPSHSVIEKGQTVTLRCDPISGHDNLYWYRRVMGKEIKFLLHFVKESKQDESGMPNNRFLAERTGGTYSTLKVQPAELEDSGVYFCASSQARGANGYTFGSGTRLTVV.

The V gene is TRBV5-6, the J gene TRBJ2-5, with D hard to call. The CDR3 has 11 residues. The germline V gene encodes CDR1 SGHDT and CDR2 YYEEEE. V dropped 0 bases and J dropped 7 bases, with 4 bases sitting between them. DNA for the CDR3: TGTGCCAGCAGCTTGGAGGGGACCCAGTACTTC. Translation: CASSLEGTQYF.

V and J are TRBV5-1 and TRBJ1-1, with D possibly matching TRBD1 (5 bases). This CDR3 comprises 15 residues. V lost 1 base and J 0 bases, leaving 10 bases between the germline ends. Looked up from germline, CDR1 is SGHRS and CDR2 is YFSETQ. CDR3 DNA sequence: TGCGCCAGCAGCTTGCCGCAGGGCCTGAACACTGAAGCTTTCTTT. It encodes CASSLPQGLNTEAFF.

As DNA, the CDR3 is TGTGCCAGTAGTAGCCGGGTTAGGCATGAAAAACTGTTTTTT. Translated: CASSSRVRHEKLFF. The J gene is TRBJ1-4, the V gene TRBV19; D not certain. CDR1 is LNHDA, CDR2 SQIVND, per germline (reference sequence). Trimming left V 4 bases short and J 6 bases short, with 12 bases between. CDR3 length: 14 residues. Using reference TRBV19 and TRBJ1-4 for the parts outside the CDR3, the full variable domain is DGGITQSPKYLFRKEGQNVTLSCEQNLNHDAMYWYRQDPGQGLRLIYYSQIVNDFQKGDIAEGYSVSREKKESFPLTVTSAQKNPTAFYLCASSSRVRHEKLFFGSGTQLSVL.

This clone appeared a single time. This chain links TRBV19 with TRBJ1-3; 8 positions agree with TRBD1. V shed 4 bases and J 0 bases; nucleotides not matched to a gene: 5. CDR1 is LNHDA, CDR2 SQIVND, per germline (reference sequence). The CDR3 has 16 residues. In nucleotides, the CDR3 is TGTGCCAGTAGTACATGGACAGGGATCTCTGGAAACACCATATATTTT. This encodes CASSTWTGISGNTIYF.

The chain has TRBV6-5 and TRBJ2-1; D not certain. Trimming took off 6 bases at V and 0 bases at J, with 12 bases between the two ends. Germline V CDR1 and CDR2: MNHEY, SVGAGI. The CDR3 runs to 15 residues. CDR3 in amino acids: CASSGRPSSYNEQFF. For the CDR3, the DNA is TGTGCCAGCAGCGGGCGACCAAGCTCCTACAATGAGCAGTTCTTC.

The chain recombines TRBV9 with TRBJ2-2; TRBD2 aligns across 8 bases. Losses at the gene ends were 1 base for V and 5 bases for J; bases not matched to a gene: 4. The CDR3 totals 15 residues. Looked up from germline, CDR1 is SGDLS and CDR2 is YYNGEE. The CDR3, as DNA: TGTGCCAGCAGCGTATACGGGAGGGGTACCGGGGAGCTGTTTTTT. It is translated as CASSVYGRGTGELFF.

The chain joins TRBV28 to TRBJ2-5; D possibly uses TRBD1 or TRBD2 (5 bases each). The end of the DNA is better explained by TRBJ2-7, so the J call may be wrong. The germline gives CDR1 MDHEN, CDR2 SYDVKM. The CDR3 spans 15 residues. CDR3 coding DNA: TGTGCCAGCAGTCTCTTGGGGGAGACGACCCTCGAGCAGTACTTC. Translation gives CASSLLGETTLEQYF.

This chain links TRBV28 with TRBJ2-2; TRBD1 aligns across 8 bases. Germline V lookup: CDR1 MDHEN, CDR2 SYDVKM. The CDR3 extends over 15 amino acids. V dropped 3 bases and J dropped 5; count of bases not matched to a gene: 5. CDR3 sequence (DNA): TGTGCCAGCAGTTTTCGACAGGGGTTGACCGGGGAGCTGTTTTTT. Its translation: CASSFRQGLTGELFF.

The J gene is TRBJ2-1, the V gene TRBV29-1; D is possibly TRBD1 (6 bases). The CDR3 runs to 15 residues. CDR1 is SQVTM and CDR2 is ANQGSEA in the germline V gene. V was pared by 3 bases and J by 3 bases, with 15 bases between. The chain's CDR3 is CSVEPDSYGYNEQFF. The CDR3 DNA reads TGCAGCGTTGAGCCGGACAGCTACGGCTACAATGAGCAGTTCTTC.

J is TRBJ2-7 and V is TRBV9; D gene uncertain. The CDR3 consists of 12 residues. V was trimmed by 0 bases and J by 6 bases, leaving 7 bases between them. Germline assignment: CDR1 SGDLS and CDR2 YYNGEE. This chain's CDR3 is CASSVGDSEQYF. In nucleotides, the CDR3 is TGTGCCAGCAGCGTAGGTGACTCCGAGCAGTACTTC. The full variable domain, in which reference TRBV9 and TRBJ2-7 provide the parts outside the CDR3, is DSGVTQTPKHLITATGQRVTLRCSPRSGDLSVYWYQQSLDQGLQFLIQYYNGEERAKGNILERFSAQQFPDLHSELNLSSLELGDSALYFCASSVGDSEQYFGPGTRLTVT.

V is TRBV4-3 and J is TRBJ2-7; 11 nucleotides line up with TRBD2. Germline lookup yields CDR1 LGHNA and CDR2 YSLEER. V lost 3 bases and J lost 3; bases outside the gene matches: 4. The length of the CDR3 is 15 residues. In nucleotides, the CDR3 is TGCGCCAGCAGCCAGACTAGCGGGGTAGGCTACGAGCAGTACTTC. Its translation: CASSQTSGVGYEQYF.

The gene calls are TRBV4-3 and TRBJ2-4, with 12 bases matching TRBD2. This CDR3 spans 17 amino acids. V was clipped by 2 bases and J by 7 bases; unmatched bases: 9. Germline V lookup: CDR1 LGHNA, CDR2 YSLEER. The CDR3 DNA reads as TGCGCCAGCAGCCAATATCTAGCGGGAGGGCCGCGGAACATTCAGTACTTC. It specifies CASSQYLAGGPRNIQYF.

This sequence joins TRBV7-2 and TRBJ1-1; tentative D call: TRBD1 (5 bases). Trimming cost V 6 bases and J 5 bases, with 10 bases left between them. The CDR3 consists of 12 residues. Germline CDR1 is SGHTA and CDR2 is FQGNSA. The CDR3 region has the DNA TGTGCCAGCAGGGGGCTGGGAACTGAAGCTTTCTTT. Translation gives CASRGLGTEAFF.

This chain joins TRBV28 and TRBJ2-2; TRBD1 matches 8 bases. V lost 8 bases, J lost 1 base, and 9 bases stayed unmatched. The CDR3 length is 16 residues. Germline lookup yields CDR1 MDHEN and CDR2 SYDVKM. DNA of the CDR3: TGTGCCAGCGGCTTCGGACAGGGTCGGAACACCGGGGAGCTGTTTTTT. Translating gives CASGFGQGRNTGELFF.

The chain combines TRBV30 with TRBJ1-2, with D tentatively TRBD1 (6 bases). V was cut by 2 bases and J by 8 bases, with 9 bases left in between. The CDR3 has 11 amino acids. Germline CDR1 GTSNPN, CDR2 SVGIG (reference sequence). CDR3 bases: TGTGCCTGGAGTTGGGGGCCCGGCTACACCTTC. The encoded protein is CAWSWGPGYTF.